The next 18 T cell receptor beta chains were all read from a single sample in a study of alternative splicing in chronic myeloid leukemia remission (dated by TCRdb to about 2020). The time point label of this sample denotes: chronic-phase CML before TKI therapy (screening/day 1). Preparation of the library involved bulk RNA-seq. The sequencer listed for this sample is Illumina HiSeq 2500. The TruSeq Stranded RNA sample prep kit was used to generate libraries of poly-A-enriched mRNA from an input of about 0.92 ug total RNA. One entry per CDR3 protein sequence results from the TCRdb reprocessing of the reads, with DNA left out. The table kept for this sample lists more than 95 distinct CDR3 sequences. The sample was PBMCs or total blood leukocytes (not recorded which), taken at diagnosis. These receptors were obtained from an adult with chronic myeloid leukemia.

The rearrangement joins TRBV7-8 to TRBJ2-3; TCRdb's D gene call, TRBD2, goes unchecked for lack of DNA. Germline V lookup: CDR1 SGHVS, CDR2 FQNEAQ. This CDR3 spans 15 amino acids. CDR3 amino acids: CASSLVWGATDTQYF.

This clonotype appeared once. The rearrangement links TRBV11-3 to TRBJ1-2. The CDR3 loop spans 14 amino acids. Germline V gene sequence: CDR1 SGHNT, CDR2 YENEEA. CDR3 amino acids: CASSLGRGTYGYTF. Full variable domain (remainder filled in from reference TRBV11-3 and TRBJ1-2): EAGVVQSPRYKIIEKKQPVAFWCNPISGHNTLYWYLQNLGQGPELLIRYENEEAVDDSQLPKDRFSAERLKGVDSTLKIQPAELGDSAVYLCASSLGRGTYGYTFGSGTRLTVV.

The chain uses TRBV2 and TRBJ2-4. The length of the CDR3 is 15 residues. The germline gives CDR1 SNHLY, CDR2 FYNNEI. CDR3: CASSDPAESKNIQYF.

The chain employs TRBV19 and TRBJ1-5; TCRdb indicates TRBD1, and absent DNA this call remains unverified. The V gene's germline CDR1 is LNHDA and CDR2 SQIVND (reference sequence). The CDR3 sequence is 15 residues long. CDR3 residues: CASSGRQGSNQPQHF. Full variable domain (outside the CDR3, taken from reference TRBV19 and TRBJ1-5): DGGITQSPKYLFRKEGQNVTLSCEQNLNHDAMYWYRQDPGQGLRLIYYSQIVNDFQKGDIAEGYSVSREKKESFPLTVTSAQKNPTAFYLCASSGRQGSNQPQHFGDGTRLSIL.

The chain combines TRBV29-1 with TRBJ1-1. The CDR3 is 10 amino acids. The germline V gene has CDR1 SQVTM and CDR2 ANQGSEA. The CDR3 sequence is CSVDDGEAFF.

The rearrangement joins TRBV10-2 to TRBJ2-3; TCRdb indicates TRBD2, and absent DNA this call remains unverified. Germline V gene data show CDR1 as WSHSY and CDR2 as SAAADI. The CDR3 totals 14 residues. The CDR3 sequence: CASSKGGITDTQYF.

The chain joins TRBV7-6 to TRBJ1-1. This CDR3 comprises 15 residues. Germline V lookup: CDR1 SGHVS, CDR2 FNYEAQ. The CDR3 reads CASSLDATVNTEAFF.

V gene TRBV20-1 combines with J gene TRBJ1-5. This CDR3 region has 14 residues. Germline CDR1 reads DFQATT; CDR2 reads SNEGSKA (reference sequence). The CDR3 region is CSARKRGGDQPQHF.

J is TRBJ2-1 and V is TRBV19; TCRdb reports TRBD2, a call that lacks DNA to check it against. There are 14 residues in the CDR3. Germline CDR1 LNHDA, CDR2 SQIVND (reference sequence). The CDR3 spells CASSGDPIMDEQFF.

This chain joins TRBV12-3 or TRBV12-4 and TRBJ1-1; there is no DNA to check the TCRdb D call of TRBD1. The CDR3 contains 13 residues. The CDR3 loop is CASISTGGTEAFF.

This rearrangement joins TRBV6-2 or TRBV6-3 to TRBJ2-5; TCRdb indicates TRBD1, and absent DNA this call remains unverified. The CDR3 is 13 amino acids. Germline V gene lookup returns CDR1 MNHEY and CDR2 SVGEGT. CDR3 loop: CATLGDLQETQYF.

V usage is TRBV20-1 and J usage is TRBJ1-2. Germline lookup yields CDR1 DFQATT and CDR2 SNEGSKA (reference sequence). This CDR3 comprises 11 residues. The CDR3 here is CRPTDGDGYTF.

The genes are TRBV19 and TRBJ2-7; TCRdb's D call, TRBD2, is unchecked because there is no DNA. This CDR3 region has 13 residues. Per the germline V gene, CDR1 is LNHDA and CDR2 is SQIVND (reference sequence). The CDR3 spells CASRTQGMDEQYF.

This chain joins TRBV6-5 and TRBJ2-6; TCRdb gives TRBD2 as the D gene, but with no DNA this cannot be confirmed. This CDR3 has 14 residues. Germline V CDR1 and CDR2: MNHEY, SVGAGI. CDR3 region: CASSYYPGANVLTF.

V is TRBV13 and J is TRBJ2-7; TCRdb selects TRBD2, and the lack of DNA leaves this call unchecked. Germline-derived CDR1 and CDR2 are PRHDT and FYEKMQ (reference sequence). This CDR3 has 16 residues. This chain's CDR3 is CASSVDRGLEGDEQYF.

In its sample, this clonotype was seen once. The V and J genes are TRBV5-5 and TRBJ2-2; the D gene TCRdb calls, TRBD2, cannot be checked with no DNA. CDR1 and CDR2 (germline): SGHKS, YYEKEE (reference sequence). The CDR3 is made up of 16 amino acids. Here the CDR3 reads CASSLMRTGEAGELFF.

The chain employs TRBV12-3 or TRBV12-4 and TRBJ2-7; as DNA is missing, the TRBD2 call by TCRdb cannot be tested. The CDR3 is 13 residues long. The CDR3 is CASSLGLAYEQYF.

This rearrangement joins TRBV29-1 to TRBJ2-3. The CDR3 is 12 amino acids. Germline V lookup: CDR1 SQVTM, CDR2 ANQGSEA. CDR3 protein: CSVAPQISPQYF.